Listed below are T cell receptor beta chains from one sample, sequenced in a study of cytomegalovirus exposure and HLA in healthy donors. The repertoire was sequenced with immunoSEQ multiplex PCR; TCRdb's copy has only in-frame clones and lacks some. The sample has 170,000 or so clones, 80% seen once; the top ten hold 0.65%. Sequenced input: PBMCs. These receptors originate from a boy younger than 18 in good health and CMV-seronegative. CDR3s leave out the opening cysteine and the closing phenylalanine or tryptophan. A clone size is listed for some rows: how often the clone was seen (once, few, many), or a class if it is expanded.

CDR3 protein | V gene | clone size | J gene
ASSLRLAGGLAKNIQY | TRBV7-8 | NA | TRBJ2-4
ASSPSRGELF | TRBV18 | few | TRBJ2-2
ASSLAGTGGDF | TRBV5-8 | NA | TRBJ1-1
ASSVESGHYGYT | TRBV9 | NA | TRBJ1-2
ASSLGADPGTYEQY | TRBV5-5 | NA | TRBJ2-7
ASSLSVWDRVDGYT | TRBV7-9 | few | TRBJ1-2
ANLPGQENTEAF | TRBV7-6 | NA | TRBJ1-1
ASSQGLAEFSYNEQF | TRBV9 | NA | TRBJ2-1
ASSPTTGGGDGYT | TRBV18 | few | TRBJ1-2
AWRFGAGAEYGEQF | TRBV30 | NA | TRBJ2-1
ASKLQGLGTEAF | TRBV2 | few | TRBJ1-1
ASSQETSANTEAF | TRBV4-2 | NA | TRBJ1-1